This T cell receptor (beta chain) was sequenced for a study of cytomegalovirus exposure and HLA in healthy donors. General study points: The investigators catalogued about 170 TCR beta chains as cytomegalovirus-associated. In an earlier analysis, in approximately 630 donors, most V segments appeared productive either ~90% or ~30% of the time.

Germline V gene sequence: CDR1 MNHEY, CDR2 SMNVEV (reference sequence). V was clipped by 5 bases and J by 3 bases, with 11 bases between them. The CDR3 has 14 amino acids. It was with 60 Vbeta and 13 Jbeta primers that the PCR ran. In the original workflow: A follow-up analysis tallied 60 million to 85 million unique TCR beta chains, some 9.9 million shared. Some clones are missing from TCRdb's copy, which holds only in-frame ones; the method was immunoSEQ multiplex PCR. Clonal size and the V and J genes are those of that table, whereas D and trimming came from the DNA. The sample gives approximately 140,000 clones, roughly 80% of which show up once; 1% to 1.5% is in the top ten. Comment on this clone: Its antigen is as yet unknown.

The receptor comes from a girl aged 2-10 years in good health and CMV-seronegative. The chain links TRBV27 to TRBJ2-1; D is possibly TRBD2 (5 bases). The sequenced sample consisted of PBMCs. The CDR3 sequence: CASSPRTDYNEQFF. The CDR3 DNA reads as TGTGCCAGCAGTCCTAGGACTGACTACAATGAGCAGTTCTTC.